This T cell receptor (beta chain) was obtained from a study of CD8 T cells in Susac syndrome. Germline CDR1 reads SGHTA; CDR2 reads FQGNSA. The CDR3 length is 14 residues. The V gene end was trimmed by 5 bases and the J gene end by 2 bases; junction bases not matched to a gene: 6. An amount of RNA that ranged from roughly 0.5 to 1 ug was reverse transcribed with random hexamers. Across 54 Vbeta and 13 Jbeta, immunoSEQ multiplex PCR amplified TCR beta CDR3. Via MiXCR, TCRdb re-called the immunoSEQ multiplex PCR reads, giving one row per CDR3 protein. Of about 73,000 distinct CDR3 sequences in the sample, around 96% were seen once. From blood CD8+ and CD4+ T cells, the TCR beta chain was sequenced. Negative isolation was applied to CD8+ and CD4+ T cells, and FACS enrichment was applied to TEMRA cells. Findings of the study overall: The study conceded that relatively few individuals underwent its TCR sequencing and HLA analysis.

About this clonotype: Antigen: not known.

V and J are TRBV7-2 and TRBJ2-7; TRBD1 agrees at 7 bases. The sequence was obtained from a human donor with multiple sclerosis. Sequenced sample: CD8+ T cells from PBMCs. The CDR3 loop reads CASSAHRGAYEQYF. The CDR3 region has the DNA TGTGCCAGCAGCGCCCACAGGGGCGCCTACGAGCAGTACTTC.